Listed below are T cell receptor beta chains from one sample, sequenced in a study of shared T cell receptors in the human thymus. Here immunoSEQ multiplex PCR was the method, and the copy in TCRdb shows in-frame clones only, minus some. The data hold hundreds of thousands of clones, with 80% to 90% observed a single time. The sample was also linked to a second study, of human thymus T cells.

The sample was thymocytes. These receptors originate from a girl under three years old with a congenital heart defect. CDR3s include the opening cysteine and the closing phenylalanine or tryptophan. The D gene is left open where the match is weak. The size entry is marked missing in some rows and otherwise reads once, few, many or a size class.

TRBV6-1	few	TRBJ2-7	TRBD1	TGTGCCAGCATAAAGGTGACAGGGGGTTGTAGGGAGCAGTACTTC	CASIKVTGGCREQYF
TRBV4-1	-	TRBJ1-2	-	TGCGCCAGCAGCCAAGCCCCCGGTGGGGGGGAGGGTGGCTACACCTTC	CASSQAPGGGEGGYTF
TRBV28	-	TRBJ1-1	TRBD1	TGTGCCAGCAGTGCAAGGGGGCTTGAAAAAGCTTTCTTT	CASSARGLEKAFF
TRBV4-3	-	TRBJ2-3	TRBD2	TGCGCCAGCAGCCAAGGGCTTTGGTGGACTAGCGGGGGGTACACAGATACGCAGTATTTT	CASSQGLWWTSGGYTDTQYF
TRBV5-1	-	TRBJ1-4	TRBD1	TGCGCCAGCAGCTCCGGACAGGTCGGAGAAAAACTGTTTTTT	CASSSGQVGEKLFF
TRBV7-2	-	TRBJ2-1	TRBD2	TGTGCCAGCAGCCCGAAGGGCCCTAGCGGGGGGGCCATTGAGCAGTTCTTC	CASSPKGPSGGAIEQFF
TRBV7-2	-	TRBJ1-2	-	TGTGCCAGCAGCTTAAAGAAGGGGTTGGCCTTC	CASSLKKGLAF
TRBV2	-	TRBJ1-5	TRBD1	TGTGCCAGCGGGAGACAGGGGGCGAGTCAGCCCCAGCATTTT	CASGRQGASQPQHF
TRBV19	-	TRBJ1-4	TRBD1	TGTGCCAGTAGTCCCGAGACAGGGGAGGATGAAAAACTGTTTTTT	CASSPETGEDEKLFF
TRBV4-1	once	TRBJ1-1	-	TGCGCCAGCAGCCAAGGGCCCTCCAGGGTGAACACTGAAGCTTTCTTT	CASSQGPSRVNTEAFF
TRBV21-1	-	TRBJ2-5	-	TGTGCCAGCAGCAAAGGGACTAGCGGGGCTACGTATCGGGAGACCCAGTACTTC	CASSKGTSGATYRETQYF
TRBV5-5	-	TRBJ1-1	TRBD1	TGTGCCAGCAGCGAACCACCGGGACAGGGGGCATGGGTGGTTGGGGCCGAAGCTTTCTTT	CASSEPPGQGAWVVGAEAFF
TRBV18	-	TRBJ1-2	TRBD1	TGTGCCAGCTCACCACTGCCGCGGGACAGCTATGGCTACACCTTC	CASSPLPRDSYGYTF
TRBV27	-	TRBJ2-3	TRBD2	TGTGCCAGCAGTCCCCGGATGTCTAGCGGGGGCCATGACCGAGGGGGAGATACGCAGTATTTT	CASSPRMSSGGHDRGGDTQYF
TRBV27	-	TRBJ1-5	-	TGTGCCAGCAGTAGAGGGCGAGCGCACAATCAGCCCCAGCATTTT	CASSRGRAHNQPQHF
TRBV5-4	-	TRBJ1-6	-	TGTGCCAGCAGCCCATCGGGGGGGCCTCGGGGACCCCTCCACTTT	CASSPSGGPRGPLHF
TRBV9	once	TRBJ1-1	TRBD1	TGTGCCAGCAGCGATGATGGCGGGACAGGTGACAGGAACACTGAAGCTTTCTTT	CASSDDGGTGDRNTEAFF
TRBV18	few	TRBJ2-5	-	TGTGCCAGCTCACCGGATTCGGCGGCTAGAGAGACCCAGTACTTC	CASSPDSAARETQYF
TRBV6-5	-	TRBJ1-2	-	TGTGCCAGCAAGAGCAGGGGCGGCTATGGCTACACCTTC	CASKSRGGYGYTF
TRBV9	-	TRBJ1-1	TRBD1	TGTGCCAGCAGCGTAGGTCCCGGGACAGGGGGCACTGAAGCTTTCTTT	CASSVGPGTGGTEAFF
TRBV15	-	TRBJ2-3	TRBD1	TGTGCCACCTACGGACAGGGAAATGGAGATACGCAGTATTTT	CATYGQGNGDTQYF
TRBV4-3	-	TRBJ2-7	-	TGCGCCAGCAGCCAAGATGGTGCTGAGTACGAGCAGTACTTC	CASSQDGAEYEQYF
TRBV5-1	-	TRBJ1-1	-	TGCGCCAGCAGCTTGGAACGGGTGAACACTGAAGCTTTCTTT	CASSLERVNTEAFF
TRBV9	-	TRBJ2-2	-	TGTGCCAGCAGCTCGGACACCGGGGAGCTGTTTTTT	CASSSDTGELFF
TRBV5-8	once	TRBJ1-6	-	TGTGCCAGCAGCTTAGATGGGCAGGGGTATTCACCCCTCCACTTT	CASSLDGQGYSPLHF
TRBV10-3	-	TRBJ1-1	TRBD1	TGTGCCATCAGTGAGCTACCCCGGGACAGGGGCTGGATGAACACTGAAGCTTTCTTT	CAISELPRDRGWMNTEAFF
TRBV12-5	-	TRBJ2-7	-	TGTGCTAGTGGTTCCTCCCGTCAGGGCTACGAGCAGTACTTC	CASGSSRQGYEQYF
TRBV19	-	TRBJ2-3	-	TGTGCCAGTAGTAGGGTCCAGGGATCCACAGATACGCAGTATTTT	CASSRVQGSTDTQYF
TRBV28	-	TRBJ1-6	TRBD1	TGTGCCAGCAGTTTATTGCGTCATTCAGGGGGGACCCTCCACTTT	CASSLLRHSGGTLHF
TRBV7-2	-	TRBJ2-1	-	TGTGCCAGCAGCTTAGACCCGGGCAATGAGCAGTTCTTC	CASSLDPGNEQFF
TRBV9	-	TRBJ2-5	TRBD2	TGTGCCAGCAGCGCCGGGGGGGACGGAGAGAAAGAGACCCAGTACTTC	CASSAGGDGEKETQYF
TRBV5-1	-	TRBJ1-3	-	TGCGCCAGCAGCTTGGGCACCAGCTCTGGAAACACCATATATTTT	CASSLGTSSGNTIYF
TRBV5-1	-	TRBJ1-6	-	TGCGCCAGCAGCTTGGGTCAGGGCCTAAGCTATAATTCACCCCTCCACTTT	CASSLGQGLSYNSPLHF
TRBV11-2	-	TRBJ2-7	TRBD2	TGTGCCAGCAGCTCGTGGGGGACTACGAGATACTACGAGCAGTACTTC	CASSSWGTTRYYEQYF